This T cell receptor beta chain was found in a study of response to subunit inactivated influenza vaccine. Study-level results: Authors suggested each seasonal flu vaccination may recruit only limited numbers of new T cells.

TCRdb fed the RT-PCR reads into MiXCR, producing one record per CDR3 protein. The table shows fewer than 750,000 distinct CDR3 sequences, with 12% to 15% occurring only once. Germline CDR1 reads SGDLS; CDR2 reads YYNGEE. The V end was cut by 4 bases, the J end by 3 bases, with 19 bases between. The length of the CDR3 is 16 residues. This clonotype was recorded a few times. Its antigen remains unknown. The sequencing used PBMCs from blood, collected 11 to 12 days after vaccination. The source of this sequence is a man aged 45-65 years who received an inactivated influenza vaccine. The chain carries TRBV9 and TRBJ2-5, with a possible D match to TRBD1 (5 bases). DNA of the CDR3: TGTGCCAGCAGCCCTAGACGGGTAGGGGTGGAAGAGACCCAGTACTTC. Translating it yields CASSPRRVGVEETQYF. Full variable domain (outside the CDR3, taken from reference TRBV9 and TRBJ2-5): DSGVTQTPKHLITATGQRVTLRCSPRSGDLSVYWYQQSLDQGLQFLIQYYNGEERAKGNILERFSAQQFPDLHSELNLSSLELGDSALYFCASSPRRVGVEETQYFGPGTRLLVL.